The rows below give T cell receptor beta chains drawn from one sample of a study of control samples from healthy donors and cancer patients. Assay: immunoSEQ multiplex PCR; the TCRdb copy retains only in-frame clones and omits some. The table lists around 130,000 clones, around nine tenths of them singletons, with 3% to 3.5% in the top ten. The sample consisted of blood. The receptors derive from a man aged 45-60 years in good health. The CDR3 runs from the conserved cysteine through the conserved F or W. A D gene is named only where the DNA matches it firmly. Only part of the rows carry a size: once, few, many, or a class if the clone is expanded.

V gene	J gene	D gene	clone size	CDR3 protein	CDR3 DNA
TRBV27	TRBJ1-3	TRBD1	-	CASSTSFRGNTIYF	TGTGCCAGCAGTACCTCCTTCAGGGGGAACACCATATATTTT
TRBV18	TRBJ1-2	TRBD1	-	CASSRPQGSYTF	TGTGCCAGCTCCCGTCCACAGGGGAGCTACACCTTC
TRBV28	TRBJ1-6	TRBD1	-	CASSLWDRDSPLHF	TGTGCCAGCAGTTTATGGGACAGGGATTCACCCCTCCACTTT
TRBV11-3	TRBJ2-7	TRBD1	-	CASSRGRQGSYEQYF	TGTGCCAGCAGCCGAGGACGACAGGGTAGCTACGAGCAGTACTTC
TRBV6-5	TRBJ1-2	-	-	CASSSGGGANYGYTF	TGTGCCAGCAGTAGCGGGGGGGGCGCGAACTATGGCTACACCTTC
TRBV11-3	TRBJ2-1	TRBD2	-	CASRSSGGQYNEQFF	TGTGCCAGCAGATCGAGCGGGGGGCAATACAATGAGCAGTTCTTC
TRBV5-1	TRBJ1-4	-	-	CASGPTSTNEKLFF	TGCGCCAGCGGACCGACTTCTACTAATGAAAAACTGTTTTTT
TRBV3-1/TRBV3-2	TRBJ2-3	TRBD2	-	CASSQETSGGTDTQYF	TGTGCCAGCAGCCAAGAAACTAGCGGGGGCACAGATACGCAGTATTTT
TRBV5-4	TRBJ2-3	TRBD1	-	CASSTRQGFTDTQYF	TGTGCCAGCAGCACAAGACAGGGATTCACAGATACGCAGTATTTT
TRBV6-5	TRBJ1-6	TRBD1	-	CASRTGERSPLHF	TGTGCCAGCAGAACAGGGGAAAGGTCACCCCTCCACTTT
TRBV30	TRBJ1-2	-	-	CAWSTLGGYGYTF	TGTGCCTGGAGCACCTTAGGGGGATATGGCTACACCTTC
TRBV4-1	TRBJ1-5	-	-	CASSQVHTAYQPQHF	TGCGCCAGCAGCCAAGTCCACACTGCCTATCAGCCCCAGCATTTT
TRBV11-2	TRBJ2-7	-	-	CASRHLGQGWGEQYF	TGTGCCAGCAGGCATCTGGGGCAGGGGTGGGGCGAGCAGTACTTC
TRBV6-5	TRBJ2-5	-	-	CASRDPGSETQYF	TGTGCCAGCAGGGATCCAGGCAGTGAGACCCAGTACTTC
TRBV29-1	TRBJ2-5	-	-	CSVEGPETQYF	TGCAGCGTTGAGGGGCCAGAGACCCAGTACTTC
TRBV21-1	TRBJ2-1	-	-	CASDGNGGPSYNEQFF	TGTGCCAGCGACGGTAACGGGGGCCCCTCCTACAATGAGCAGTTCTTC
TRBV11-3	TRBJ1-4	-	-	CASSLTRLNEKLFF	TGTGCCAGCAGCTTAACTCGGCTTAATGAAAAACTGTTTTTT
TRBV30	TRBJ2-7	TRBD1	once	CAWSPGQGFNEQYF	TGTGCCTGGAGTCCCGGACAGGGGTTCAACGAGCAGTACTTC
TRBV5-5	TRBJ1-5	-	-	CASSLVPVRATEGNQPQHF	TGTGCCAGCAGCTTGGTTCCAGTGCGGGCGACGGAAGGCAATCAGCCCCAGCATTTT
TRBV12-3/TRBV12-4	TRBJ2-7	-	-	CASSQAGAYEQYF	TGTGCCAGCAGTCAAGCCGGGGCCTACGAGCAGTACTTC
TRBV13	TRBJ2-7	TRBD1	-	CASSFEGDSSYEQYF	TGTGCCAGCAGCTTTGAGGGGGACAGCTCCTACGAGCAGTACTTC
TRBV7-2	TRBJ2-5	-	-	CASSLYQETQYF	TGTGCCAGCAGCTTATACCAAGAGACCCAGTACTTC
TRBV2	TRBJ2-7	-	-	CASGTLVGRIHEQYF	TGTGCCAGCGGCACGTTGGTTGGCCGAATTCACGAGCAGTACTTC
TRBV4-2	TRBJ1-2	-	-	CASSQGGGYTF	TGTGCCAGCAGCCAAGGTGGAGGCTACACCTTC
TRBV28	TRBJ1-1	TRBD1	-	CASSETGTNTEAFF	TGTGCCAGCAGCGAGACAGGGACGAACACTGAAGCTTTCTTT
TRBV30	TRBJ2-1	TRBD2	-	CAWSLYSGGENEQFF	TGTGCCTGGAGTCTCTATAGCGGGGGGGAGAATGAGCAGTTCTTC
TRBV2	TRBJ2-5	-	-	CATTGGAQETQYF	TGTGCCACAACCGGCGGGGCCCAAGAGACCCAGTACTTC
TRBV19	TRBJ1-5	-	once	CASSYIQQGINQPQHF	TGTGCCAGTAGCTATATACAACAGGGAATAAATCAGCCCCAGCATTTT
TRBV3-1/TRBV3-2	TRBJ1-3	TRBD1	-	CASSPPGQASGNTIYF	TGTGCCAGCAGCCCTCCGGGACAGGCCTCTGGAAACACCATATATTTT
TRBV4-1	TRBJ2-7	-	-	CASSQDRTQQYF	TGCGCCAGCAGCCAAGACAGGACACAGCAGTACTTC
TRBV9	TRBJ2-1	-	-	CASSGGMGRSSSYNEQFF	TGTGCCAGCAGCGGAGGCATGGGCCGGTCTAGCTCCTACAATGAGCAGTTCTTC
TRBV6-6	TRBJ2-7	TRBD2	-	CASSRAGVYEQYF	TGTGCCAGCAGTAGGGCGGGGGTCTACGAGCAGTACTTC
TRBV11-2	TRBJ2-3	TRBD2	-	CASSVNRGGGRDTQYF	TGTGCCAGCAGCGTCAACCGGGGGGGAGGTAGAGATACGCAGTATTTT
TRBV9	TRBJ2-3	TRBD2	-	CASSVELAGGLGTQYF	TGTGCCAGCAGCGTAGAGCTCGCGGGGGGACTGGGTACGCAGTATTTT
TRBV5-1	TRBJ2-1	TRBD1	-	CASSRILVRQGNEQFF	TGCGCCAGCAGCCGAATCCTTGTTAGACAGGGGAATGAGCAGTTCTTC
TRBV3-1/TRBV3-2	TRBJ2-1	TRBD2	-	CASSQDGAGLTSYNEQFF	TGTGCCAGCAGCCAAGATGGAGCGGGGCTTACGTCCTACAATGAGCAGTTCTTC
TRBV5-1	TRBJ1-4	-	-	CASSLNPGTGNEKLFF	TGCGCCAGCAGCTTGAACCCGGGGACGGGTAATGAAAAACTGTTTTTT
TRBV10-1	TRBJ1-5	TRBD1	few	CASRGQASNQPQHF	TGCGCCAGCAGAGGACAGGCAAGCAATCAGCCCCAGCATTTT
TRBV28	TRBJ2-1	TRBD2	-	CASSKGTSGSNEQFF	TGTGCCAGCAGCAAGGGGACTAGCGGGTCCAATGAGCAGTTCTTC
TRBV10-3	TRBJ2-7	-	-	CAISESEGLEYF	TGTGCCATCAGTGAGTCAGAAGGGCTCGAGTACTTC
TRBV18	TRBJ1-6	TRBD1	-	CASSGTGERSPLHF	TGTGCCAGCTCAGGCACAGGGGAGAGGTCACCCCTCCACTTT